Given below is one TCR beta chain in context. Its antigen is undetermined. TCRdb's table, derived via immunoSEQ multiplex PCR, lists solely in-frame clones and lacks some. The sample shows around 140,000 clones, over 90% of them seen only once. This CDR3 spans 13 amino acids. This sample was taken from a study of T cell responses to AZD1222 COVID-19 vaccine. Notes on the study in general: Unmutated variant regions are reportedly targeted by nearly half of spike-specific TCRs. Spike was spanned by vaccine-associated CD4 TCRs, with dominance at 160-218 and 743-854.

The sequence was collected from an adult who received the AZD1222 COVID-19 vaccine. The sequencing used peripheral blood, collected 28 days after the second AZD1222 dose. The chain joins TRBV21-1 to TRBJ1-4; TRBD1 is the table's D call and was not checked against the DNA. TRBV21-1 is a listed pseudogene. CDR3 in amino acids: CATRTVPNEKLFF. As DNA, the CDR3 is TGTGCCACAAGGACAGTACCTAATGAAAAACTGTTTTTT.